This TCR beta chain was obtained from a study of blood T cell repertoires in COVID-19. In the study overall: In each case, the material was cDNA or gDNA derived from T cells, B-cell-depleted T cells, or PBMCs.

Per the original methods: It was from reference gene primer amplification that nucleated cell counts were estimated. The assay was immunoSEQ multiplex PCR, and TCRdb's table has in-frame clones only and misses some. The DNA was the basis for D and trimming; V, J and clone size are from that table. The sample shows approximately 44,000 clones, almost 80% of them seen only once. The CDR3 covers 13 residues. The germline gives CDR1 LNHDA, CDR2 SQIVND (reference sequence). V shed 5 bases and J 6 bases; nucleotides not matched to a gene: 6. This clone was seen only a few times. The TCR was taken from an elderly woman with acute or convalescent COVID-19. This chain uses TRBV19 with TRBJ1-1; the match to TRBD1 covers 7 bases. Sequenced sample: peripheral blood. The CDR3, as DNA: TGTGCCAGTAGTTTACAGGGGTATGCTGAAGCTTTCTTT. This gives the protein CASSLQGYAEAFF. Based on the CDR3 plus reference TRBV19 and TRBJ1-1, the full variable domain is DGGITQSPKYLFRKEGQNVTLSCEQNLNHDAMYWYRQDPGQGLRLIYYSQIVNDFQKGDIAEGYSVSREKKESFPLTVTSAQKNPTAFYLCASSLQGYAEAFFGQGTRLTVV.